These 7 T cell receptor beta chains share one sample of origin, sequenced in a study of technical replicates of blood from several donors. The method was immunoSEQ multiplex PCR; TCRdb's version includes in-frame clones alone and lacks a portion of them. The sample consists of approximately 82,000 clones, 94% of them appearing once. The sequenced sample was T cells isolated from PBMCs. Source of these receptors: a human donor in good health.

The V and J genes are TRBV11-2 and TRBJ2-5; D remains unclear. V was cut by 4 bases and J by 0 bases, with 15 bases left in between. CDR1 and CDR2 (germline): SGHAT, FQNNGV. The CDR3 is 16 residues long. The CDR3: CASSSAKRLYQETQYF. CDR3 bases: TGTGCCAGCAGCTCCGCCAAGAGACTGTACCAAGAGACCCAGTACTTC.

The rearrangement uses TRBV6-1 and TRBJ2-2; D not resolved. V was shortened by 7 bases and J by 5 bases, with 11 bases between the two germline ends. This CDR3 region has 13 residues. The germline gives CDR1 MNHNS, CDR2 SASEGT. The CDR3 sequence: CASMSGGTGELFF. CDR3 DNA: TGTGCCAGCATGTCGGGTGGGACCGGGGAGCTGTTTTTT.

The genes are TRBV14 and TRBJ2-1; D remains unclear. The CDR3 totals 15 residues. Germline CDR1 reads SGHDN; CDR2 reads FVKESK. V gave up 0 bases and J gave up 10 bases, with 16 bases separating them. CDR3 DNA sequence: TGTGCCAGCAGCCAAGATCTTGGGTACCCGAGGGAGCAGTTCTTC. Protein product: CASSQDLGYPREQFF.

This chain joins TRBV5-1 and TRBJ1-1; TRBD1 matches 8 bases. The ends lost 5 bases at V and 1 base at J; junction bases unmatched: 13. The CDR3 spans 17 residues. The germline CDR1 and CDR2 sequences are SGHRS and YFSETQ. In DNA form, the CDR3 reads TGCGCCAGCAGAGAGGACAGGGCCTTAGGCGGGAACACTGAAGCTTTCTTT. As protein: CASREDRALGGNTEAFF.

This clone was counted once. This chain joins TRBV29-1 and TRBJ2-1; weak D call: TRBD2 (5 bases). In germline, CDR1 is SQVTM, CDR2 ANQGSEA. The CDR3 has 13 amino acids. Trimming cost V 4 bases and J 6 bases, with 13 bases left between them. The CDR3 loop reads CSVGRRESNEQFF. The CDR3 nucleotides are TGCAGCGTTGGTCGTCGGGAATCCAATGAGCAGTTCTTC.

The rearrangement joins TRBV4-1 to TRBJ1-5, with no clear D. The CDR3 is made up of 15 amino acids. Per the germline V gene, CDR1 is MGHRA and CDR2 is YSYEKL. V was pared by 0 bases and J by 6 bases, with 12 bases between. The CDR3 sequence: CASSQDVGEGQPQHF. The CDR3 DNA sequence: TGCGCCAGCAGCCAAGATGTCGGGGAAGGTCAGCCCCAGCATTTT.

The V and J genes are TRBV2 and TRBJ2-3; D is perhaps TRBD1 (6 bases). Germline loops: CDR1 SNHLY, CDR2 FYNNEI. The CDR3 covers 15 residues. V was shortened by 0 bases and J by 1 base, with 8 bases between the two germline ends. The CDR3 here is CASSEAGGGTDTQYF. Written as DNA, the CDR3 is TGTGCCAGCAGTGAAGCAGGGGGAGGCACAGATACGCAGTATTTT.